The entry below describes one T cell receptor beta chain. No antigen is known for it. Clones were read by immunoSEQ multiplex PCR, and TCRdb kept only the in-frame ones, dropping some. The sample lists tens of thousands of clones, roughly 90% seen once, with 2% to 3% in the top ten. These data belong to a study of T cell clones after liver transplantation. Study as a whole: Liver transplant recipients had immunosuppression withdrawal attempted within 2 years. TCRbeta sequencing after a pre-transplant mixed lymphocyte reaction identified graft-donor-reactive clones, later tracked in post-transplant blood. Without induction therapy, subjects received standard immunosuppression until 12-24 months post-transplant. Findings and limits, study-wide: Compared with third party-reactive sequences, donor-reactive ones declined more, independent of withdrawal success.

CDR1 is KGHSH and CDR2 is LQKENI in the germline V gene. V was pared by 1 base and J by 4 bases, with 14 bases of the junction left unmatched. The CDR3 length is 18 residues. This TCR was recovered from a human donor who received a liver transplant. The chain joins TRBV18 to TRBJ2-5, with 8 bases identical to TRBD2. The source was CD4+ T cells from blood, collected before liver transplant. The CDR3 here is CASSPQVRATGLGETQYF. DNA for the CDR3: TGTGCCAGCTCACCACAAGTTCGGGCGACGGGACTAGGAGAGACCCAGTACTTC.